Listed below are T cell receptor beta chains from one sample, sequenced in a study of blood T cell repertoires in COVID-19. Generated by immunoSEQ multiplex PCR, the TCRdb table keeps only in-frame clones and is missing some. This repertoire shows roughly 200,000 clones, about 86% found once; its top ten account for 3.8%. The source material was PBMCs or T cells enriched from blood (not recorded which). The origin of the receptors is a woman in her forties with acute COVID-19. The CDR3 runs from the conserved cysteine through the conserved F or W. D genes are given only for firm matches. Size tells how often a clone was seen (once, few, many) or the class of an expanded clone, and some rows leave it out.

TRBV6-1	-	-	TRBJ2-7	TGTGCCAGCAGTGACCCGGACAGAAAATACGAGCAGTACTTC	CASSDPDRKYEQYF
TRBV28	-	TRBD1	TRBJ1-2	TGTGCCAGCACCCTACCGCAGGGGGGCGGCTACACCTTC	CASTLPQGGGYTF
TRBV6-6	-	TRBD1	TRBJ1-4	TGTGCCAGCAGTCCAACCGGAGGGACAGGGAGAGGAGAAAAACTGTTTTTT	CASSPTGGTGRGEKLFF
TRBV24-1	-	-	TRBJ2-6	TGTGCCACCAGTGATCCCGAGGGCTCTGGGGCCAACGTCCTGACTTTC	CATSDPEGSGANVLTF
TRBV7-3	-	-	TRBJ2-3	TGTGCCAGCAGCTTAAGCCAGGGAGGAGATACGCAGTATTTT	CASSLSQGGDTQYF
TRBV28	-	-	TRBJ1-1	TGTGCCAGCCAGGAGGGTGGGACTGAAGCTTTCTTT	CASQEGGTEAFF
TRBV10-3	-	TRBD2	TRBJ2-2	TGTGCCATCAGTGATTTGGGTAGCGGGACATCCGGAACCGGGGAGCTGTTTTTT	CAISDLGSGTSGTGELFF
TRBV7-9	-	TRBD2	TRBJ2-2	TGTGCCAGCAGCTTATGGGTAGCGGGAGCGAGCGGGGAGCTGTTTTTT	CASSLWVAGASGELFF
TRBV28	-	TRBD1	TRBJ2-5	TGTGCCAGCAGTTTGGGTCTTCTAGACAGGGAGGAGACCCAGTACTTC	CASSLGLLDREETQYF
TRBV24-1	-	TRBD2	TRBJ2-3	TGTGCCACCAGTGTGGGGCCTAGCGGGAGGGCCGTTATTGCAGATACGCAGTATTTT	CATSVGPSGRAVIADTQYF
TRBV24-1	-	-	TRBJ1-3	TGTGCCACCAGTGAGCTCAAGGGGGATCGCAGCTCTGGAAACACCATATATTTT	CATSELKGDRSSGNTIYF
TRBV7-3	-	TRBD2	TRBJ2-2	TGTGCCAGCAGCGTTTACGGGACTAGCGGCGGGGAGCTGTTTTTT	CASSVYGTSGGELFF
TRBV14	-	-	TRBJ2-3	TGTGCCAGCAGCCAAGTAGGGGTCTCAGGAGATACGCAGTATTTT	CASSQVGVSGDTQYF
TRBV5-1	-	TRBD2	TRBJ2-4	TGCGCCAGCAGCGTAACCGCGGGAGGGGACATTCAGTACTTC	CASSVTAGGDIQYF
TRBV4-3	-	-	TRBJ1-2	TGCGCCAGCAGCCATAGAGGCACTTCAGGGGGCTACACCTTC	CASSHRGTSGGYTF
TRBV6-5	-	-	TRBJ1-1	TGTGCCAGCAGTTACGGGGGCAGAGGGAACACTGAAGCTTTCTTT	CASSYGGRGNTEAFF
TRBV5-1	-	TRBD1	TRBJ2-2	TGCGCCAGCGCCTCGGGACAGAGGAACACCGGGGAGCTGTTTTTT	CASASGQRNTGELFF
TRBV2	-	-	TRBJ1-2	TGTGCCAGCAGTGTAGGGGTCCATGAGGCTTATGGCTACACCTTC	CASSVGVHEAYGYTF
TRBV7-9	-	-	TRBJ2-7	TGTGCCAGCAGCTTAGGCGGGAACCCCTACGAGCAGTACTTC	CASSLGGNPYEQYF
TRBV7-9	-	-	TRBJ1-5	TGTGCCAGCAGCTTATCGATCAGGCTCCTAGGGGACTATCAGCCCCAGCATTTT	CASSLSIRLLGDYQPQHF
TRBV2	-	TRBD2	TRBJ2-3	TGTGCCAGCAGTATTGCTAGCGGGAGAACAGATACGCAGTATTTT	CASSIASGRTDTQYF
TRBV16	few	-	TRBJ2-7	TGTGCCAGCAGGCGGGACAGTGCCTACGAGCAGTACTTC	CASRRDSAYEQYF
TRBV7-9	few	TRBD1	TRBJ2-7	TGTGCCAGCAGGCCCGATACAGGGGCTCTGTACTTC	CASRPDTGALYF
TRBV7-2	-	-	TRBJ1-5	TGTGCCAGCAGCTTAGCACCAGGGGCTGGTCAGCCCCAGCATTTT	CASSLAPGAGQPQHF
TRBV18	-	TRBD2	TRBJ2-7	TGTGCCAGCTCACCGGGGACTAGCGGGACCCGTGAGCAGTACTTC	CASSPGTSGTREQYF
TRBV10-1	-	TRBD2	TRBJ2-1	TGCGCCAGCAGCCTGGGACTAGCGGGCCTCCGAGCGAGAAATGAGCAGTTCTTC	CASSLGLAGLRARNEQFF
TRBV11-2	once	-	TRBJ2-1	TGTGCCAGCAGCTTAGAGGGCTTGGGCTACAATGAGCAGTTCTTC	CASSLEGLGYNEQFF
TRBV4-2	few	-	TRBJ2-5	TGTGCCAGCAGCCCAAAAGCGTGGCAGGAGACCCAGTACTTC	CASSPKAWQETQYF
TRBV5-1	-	-	TRBJ1-5	TGCGCCAGCAGCTTGGTCAGGACAGAAAGCAATCAGCCCCAGCATTTT	CASSLVRTESNQPQHF
TRBV7-2	-	TRBD1	TRBJ2-5	TGTGCCAGCAGCTTAGTAACAGGGGGCTTTGAGACCCAGTACTTC	CASSLVTGGFETQYF
TRBV5-1	-	TRBD1	TRBJ1-1	TGCGCCAGCAGCTTGGGGACAGGGATTACCACTGAAGCTTTCTTT	CASSLGTGITTEAFF
TRBV30	-	TRBD2	TRBJ2-1	TGTGCCTGGAGTGCCCGCAGCGGGAGCGCCAATGAGCAGTTCTTC	CAWSARSGSANEQFF